The entry that follows covers one T cell receptor (beta chain) sequence. Its antigen is currently unknown. The length of the CDR3 is 13 residues. The junction had 2 bases not matched to a gene; V was cut back by 2 bases and J by 5 bases. Looked up from germline, CDR1 is KGHSH and CDR2 is LQKENI. Random hexamers were used to reverse transcribe the RNA input (roughly 0.5 to 1 ug). Amplification of TCR beta CDR3 spanned 54 Vbeta and 13 Jbeta via immunoSEQ multiplex PCR. TCRdb used MiXCR to reprocess the immunoSEQ multiplex PCR reads, holding one entry per CDR3 protein. The repertoire holds over 100,000 distinct CDR3 sequences, with around 95% as singletons. This entry comes from a study of CD8 T cells in Susac syndrome. Points from the study as a whole: The number of individuals included in the study's TCR sequencing and HLA analysis was acknowledged as relatively small.

Sequencing used CD4+ T cells from PBMCs. The TCR originated in a human donor in good health. The gene calls are TRBV18 and TRBJ2-5, with 7 bases identical to TRBD1. The CDR3 DNA sequence: TGTGCCAGCTCACCAGGACAGGCGGAGACCCAGTACTTC. Translating gives CASSPGQAETQYF. The entire variable domain, with the rest obtained from reference TRBV18 and TRBJ2-5, is as follows: NAGVMQNPRHLVRRRGQEARLRCSPMKGHSHVYWYRQLPEEGLKFMVYLQKENIIDESGMPKERFSAEFPKEGPSILRIQQVVRGDSAAYFCASSPGQAETQYFGPGTRLLVL.